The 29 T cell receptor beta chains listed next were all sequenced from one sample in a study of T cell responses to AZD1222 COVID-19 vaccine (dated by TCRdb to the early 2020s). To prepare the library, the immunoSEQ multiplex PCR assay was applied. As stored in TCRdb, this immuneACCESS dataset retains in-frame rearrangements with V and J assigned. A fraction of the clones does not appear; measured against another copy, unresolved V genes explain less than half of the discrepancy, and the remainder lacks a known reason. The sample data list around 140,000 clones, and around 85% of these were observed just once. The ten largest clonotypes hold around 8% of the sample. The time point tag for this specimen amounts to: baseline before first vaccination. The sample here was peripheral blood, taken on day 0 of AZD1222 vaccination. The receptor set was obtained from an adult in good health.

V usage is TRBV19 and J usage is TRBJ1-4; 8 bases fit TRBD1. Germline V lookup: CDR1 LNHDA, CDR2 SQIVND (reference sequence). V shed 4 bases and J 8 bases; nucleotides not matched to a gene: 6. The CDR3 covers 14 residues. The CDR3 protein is CASSTQGAREKLFF. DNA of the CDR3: TGTGCCAGTAGTACCCAGGGGGCACGGGAAAAACTGTTTTTT.

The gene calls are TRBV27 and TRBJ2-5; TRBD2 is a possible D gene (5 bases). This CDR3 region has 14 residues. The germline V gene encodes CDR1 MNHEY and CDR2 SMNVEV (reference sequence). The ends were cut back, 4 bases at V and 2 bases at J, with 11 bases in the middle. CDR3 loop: CASSSGLRQETQYF. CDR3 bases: TGTGCCAGCAGTTCCGGACTCAGACAAGAGACCCAGTACTTC.

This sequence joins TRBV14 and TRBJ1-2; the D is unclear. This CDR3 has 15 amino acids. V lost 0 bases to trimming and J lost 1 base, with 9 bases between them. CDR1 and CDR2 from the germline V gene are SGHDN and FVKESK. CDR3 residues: CASSQDAGNNYGYTF. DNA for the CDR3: TGTGCCAGCAGCCAAGATGCGGGGAATAACTATGGCTACACCTTC.

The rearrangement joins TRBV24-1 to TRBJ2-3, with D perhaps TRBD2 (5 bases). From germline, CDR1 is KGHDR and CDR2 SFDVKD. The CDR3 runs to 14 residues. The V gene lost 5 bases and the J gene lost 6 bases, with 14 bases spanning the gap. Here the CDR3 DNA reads TGTGCCACCAGTGGTTCCGGACTCGGGGATACGCAGTATTTT. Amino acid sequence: CATSGSGLGDTQYF.

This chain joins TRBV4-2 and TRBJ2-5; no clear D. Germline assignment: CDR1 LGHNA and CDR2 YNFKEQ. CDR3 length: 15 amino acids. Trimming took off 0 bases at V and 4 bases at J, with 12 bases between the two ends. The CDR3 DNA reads TGTGCCAGCAGCCAAGATCGGCTGGGTGGAGAGACCCAGTACTTC. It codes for CASSQDRLGGETQYF.

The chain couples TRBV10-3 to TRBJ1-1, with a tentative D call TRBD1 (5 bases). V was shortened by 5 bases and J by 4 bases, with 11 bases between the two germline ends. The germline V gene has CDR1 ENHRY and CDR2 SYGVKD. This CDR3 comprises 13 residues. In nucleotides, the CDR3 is TGTGCCATCAGTCAAGGGGTCGGCACTGAAGCTTTCTTT. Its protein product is CAISQGVGTEAFF.

CDR3 sequence: CASSPVTGPEAFF. CDR3 nucleotides: TGTGCCAGCAGCCCCGTGACAGGCCCTGAAGCTTTCTTT. This chain connects TRBV7-8 to TRBJ1-1; possible D gene TRBD1, 6 bases. The V gene's germline CDR1 is SGHVS and CDR2 FQNEAQ. The CDR3 totals 13 residues. Trimming left V 5 bases short and J 6 bases short, with 13 bases between.

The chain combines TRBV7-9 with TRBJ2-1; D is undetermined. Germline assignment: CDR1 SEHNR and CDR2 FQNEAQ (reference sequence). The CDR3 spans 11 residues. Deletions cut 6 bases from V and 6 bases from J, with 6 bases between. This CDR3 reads CASSPANEQFF. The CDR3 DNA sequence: TGTGCCAGCAGTCCAGCCAATGAGCAGTTCTTC. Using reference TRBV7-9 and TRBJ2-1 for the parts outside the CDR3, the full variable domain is DTGVSQNPRHKITKRGQNVTFRCDPISEHNRLYWYRQTLGQGPEFLTYFQNEAQLEKSRLLSDRFSAERPKGSFSTLEIQRTEQGDSAMYLCASSPANEQFFGPGTRLTVL.

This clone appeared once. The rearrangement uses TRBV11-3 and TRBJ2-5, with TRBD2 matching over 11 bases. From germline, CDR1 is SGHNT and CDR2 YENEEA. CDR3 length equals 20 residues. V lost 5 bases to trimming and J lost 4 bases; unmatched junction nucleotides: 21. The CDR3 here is CASSPPTLARGLADLETQYF. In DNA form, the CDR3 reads TGTGCCAGCAGCCCCCCGACCCTCGCGCGGGGACTAGCGGACCTAGAGACCCAGTACTTC.

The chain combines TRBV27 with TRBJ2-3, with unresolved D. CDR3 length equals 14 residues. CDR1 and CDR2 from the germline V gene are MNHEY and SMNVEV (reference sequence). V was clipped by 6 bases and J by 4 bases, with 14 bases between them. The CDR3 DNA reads TGTGCCAGCAGCCCCTTCCTAGACGCAGATACGCAGTATTTT. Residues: CASSPFLDADTQYF.

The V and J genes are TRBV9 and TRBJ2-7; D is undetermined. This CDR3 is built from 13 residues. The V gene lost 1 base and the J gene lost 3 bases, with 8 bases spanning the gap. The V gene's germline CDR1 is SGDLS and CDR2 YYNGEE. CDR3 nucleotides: TGTGCCAGCAGCGTAAGGGCAGACTACGAGCAGTACTTC. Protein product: CASSVRADYEQYF.

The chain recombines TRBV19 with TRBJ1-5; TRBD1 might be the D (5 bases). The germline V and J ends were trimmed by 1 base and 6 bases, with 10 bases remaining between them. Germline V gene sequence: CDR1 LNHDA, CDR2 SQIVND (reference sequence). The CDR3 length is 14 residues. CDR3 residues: CASSIGGDGQPQHF. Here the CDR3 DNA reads TGTGCCAGTAGTATAGGGGGGGATGGTCAGCCCCAGCATTTT.

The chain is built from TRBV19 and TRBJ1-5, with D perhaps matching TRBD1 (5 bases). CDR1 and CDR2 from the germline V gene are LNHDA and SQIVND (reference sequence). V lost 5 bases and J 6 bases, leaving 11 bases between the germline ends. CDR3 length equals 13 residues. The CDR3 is CASSLGEGQPQHF. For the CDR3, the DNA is TGTGCCAGTAGTCTGGGGGAGGGTCAGCCCCAGCATTTT.

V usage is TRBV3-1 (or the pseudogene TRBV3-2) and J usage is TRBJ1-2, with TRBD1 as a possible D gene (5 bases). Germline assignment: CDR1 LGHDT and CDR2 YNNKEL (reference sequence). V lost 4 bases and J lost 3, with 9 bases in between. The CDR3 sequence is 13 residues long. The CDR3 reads CASSPPGYYGYTF. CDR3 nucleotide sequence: TGTGCCAGCAGCCCGCCAGGGTACTATGGCTACACCTTC.

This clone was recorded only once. This CDR3 is CSASVPGAGEQETQYF. DNA for the CDR3: TGCAGTGCTAGTGTCCCAGGGGCGGGAGAGCAAGAGACCCAGTACTTC. The V call is TRBV20-1, the J call TRBJ2-5; D is possibly TRBD2 (7 bases). Germline lookup yields CDR1 DFQATT and CDR2 SNEGSKA (reference sequence). The CDR3 extends over 16 amino acids. Trimming shortened V by 3 bases and J by 2 bases, and 19 bases separated the two germline ends.

The CDR3 loop reads CASKREISYEQYF. CDR3 DNA: TGTGCCAGTAAGCGGGAGATCTCCTACGAGCAGTACTTC. J is TRBJ2-7 and V is TRBV6-6; 8 positions agree with TRBD2. V dropped 9 bases and J dropped 0; count of bases not matched to a gene: 4. CDR1 MNHNY and CDR2 SVGAGI come from the germline V gene (reference sequence). The CDR3 sequence is 13 residues long.

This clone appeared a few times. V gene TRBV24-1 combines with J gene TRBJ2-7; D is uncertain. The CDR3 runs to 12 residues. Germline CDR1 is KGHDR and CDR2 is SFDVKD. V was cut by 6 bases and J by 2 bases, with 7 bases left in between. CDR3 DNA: TGTGCCACCAGTACAGCAACCTACGAGCAGTACTTC. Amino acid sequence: CATSTATYEQYF.

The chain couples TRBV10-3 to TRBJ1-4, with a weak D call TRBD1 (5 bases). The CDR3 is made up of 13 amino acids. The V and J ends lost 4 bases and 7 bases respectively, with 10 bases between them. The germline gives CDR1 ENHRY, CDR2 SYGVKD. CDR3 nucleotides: TGTGCCATCAGTGGAGGGGAAACTGAAAAACTGTTTTTT. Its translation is CAISGGETEKLFF.

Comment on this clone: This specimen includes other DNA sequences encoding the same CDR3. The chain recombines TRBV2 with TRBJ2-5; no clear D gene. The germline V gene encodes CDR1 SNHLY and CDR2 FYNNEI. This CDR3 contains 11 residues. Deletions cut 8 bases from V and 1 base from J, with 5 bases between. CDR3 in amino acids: CASSPQETQYF. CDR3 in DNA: TGTGCCAGCTCGCCCCAAGAGACCCAGTACTTC.

In DNA, the CDR3 is TGCGCCAGCAGCTTGGAAGGACAGGGGGTTAATGAGCAGTTCTTC. It codes for CASSLEGQGVNEQFF. The chain carries TRBV5-1 and TRBJ2-1, with 10 bases fitting TRBD1. The CDR3 contains 15 residues. Per the germline V gene, CDR1 is SGHRS and CDR2 is YFSETQ. Losses at the gene ends were 0 bases for V and 7 bases for J; bases not matched to a gene: 4.

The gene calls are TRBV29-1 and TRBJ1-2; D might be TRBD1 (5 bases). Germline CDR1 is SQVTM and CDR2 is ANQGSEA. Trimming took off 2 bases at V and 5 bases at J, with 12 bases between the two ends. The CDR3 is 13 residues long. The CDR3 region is CSVEKAGPYGYTF. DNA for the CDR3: TGCAGCGTTGAAAAGGCAGGGCCTTATGGCTACACCTTC.

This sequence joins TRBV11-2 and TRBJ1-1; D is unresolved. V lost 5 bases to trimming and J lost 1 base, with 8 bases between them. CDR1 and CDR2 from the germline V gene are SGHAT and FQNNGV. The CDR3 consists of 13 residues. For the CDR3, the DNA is TGTGCCAGCAGCGTTCAAGGGAACACTGAAGCTTTCTTT. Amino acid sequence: CASSVQGNTEAFF.

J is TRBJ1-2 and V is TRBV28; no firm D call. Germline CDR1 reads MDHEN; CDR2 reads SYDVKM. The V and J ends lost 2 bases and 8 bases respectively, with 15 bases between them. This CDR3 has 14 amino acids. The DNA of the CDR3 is TGTGCCAGCAGTTTAAGACACCTGTGGGCGGGCTACACCTTC. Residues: CASSLRHLWAGYTF.

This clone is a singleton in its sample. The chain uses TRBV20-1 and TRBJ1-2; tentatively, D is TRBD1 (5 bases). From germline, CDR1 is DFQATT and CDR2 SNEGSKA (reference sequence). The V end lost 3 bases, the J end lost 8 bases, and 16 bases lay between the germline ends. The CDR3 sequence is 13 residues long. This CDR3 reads CSASLPRAGGYTF. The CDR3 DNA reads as TGCAGTGCTAGTCTGCCCAGGGCTGGGGGCTACACCTTC.

The CDR3 bases are TGTGCCACCACCCCACGAGCGGGGGCCCAAGAGACCCAGTACTTC. Translation: CATTPRAGAQETQYF. The chain links TRBV15 to TRBJ2-5, with 8 bases fitting TRBD2. Germline V CDR1 and CDR2: LNHNV, YYDKDF (reference sequence). J gave up 1 base and V 7 bases, and 8 bases lay outside the gene matches. The CDR3 length is 15 residues.

CDR3 in DNA: TGTGCCAGTATGAAGCGCCCGACAGGGAACACCGGGGAGCTGTTTTTT. This sequence encodes CASMKRPTGNTGELFF. The J gene is TRBJ2-2, the V gene TRBV19; perhaps TRBD1 as D (6 bases). Trimming shortened V by 7 bases and J by 1 base, and 16 bases separated the two germline ends. Germline V CDR1 and CDR2: LNHDA, SQIVND (reference sequence). This CDR3 region has 16 residues.

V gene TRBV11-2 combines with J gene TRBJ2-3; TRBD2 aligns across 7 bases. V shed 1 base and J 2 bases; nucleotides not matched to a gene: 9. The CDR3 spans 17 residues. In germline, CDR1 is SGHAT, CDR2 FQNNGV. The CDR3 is CASSLGLAGLYTDTQYF. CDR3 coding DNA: TGTGCCAGCAGCTTAGGACTAGCCGGCCTGTACACAGATACGCAGTATTTT.

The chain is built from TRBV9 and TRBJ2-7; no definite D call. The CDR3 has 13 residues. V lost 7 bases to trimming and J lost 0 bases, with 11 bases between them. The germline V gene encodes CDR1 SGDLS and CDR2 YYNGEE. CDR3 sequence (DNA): TGTGCCAGCGAAGGCCCAAACTCCTACGAGCAGTACTTC. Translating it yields CASEGPNSYEQYF.

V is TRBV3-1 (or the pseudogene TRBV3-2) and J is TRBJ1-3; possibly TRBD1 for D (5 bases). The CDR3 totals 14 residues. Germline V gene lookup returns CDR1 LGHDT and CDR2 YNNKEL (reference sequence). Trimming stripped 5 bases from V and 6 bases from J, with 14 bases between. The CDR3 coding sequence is TGTGCCAGCAGCTTGACAGATGCCGTAAACACCATATATTTT. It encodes CASSLTDAVNTIYF.